This T cell receptor (beta chain) appears in the sequencing data of a study of read filtering for tumor transcriptome and immune sequencing. About the research overall: After DNase treatment, RNA was made into whole-transcriptome libraries. Study conclusions and caveats: Sorted CD138-negative bone marrow cells were not purified T cells.

This clonotype was recorded many times. Its antigen is unidentified. Molecular barcoded adaptors covering alpha/delta and beta/gamma chains were used on 400 to 450 ng RNA. One entry per CDR3 protein, called by TCRdb with MiXCR from the reads. The repertoire holds about 86,000 distinct CDR3 sequences, with over 9% as singletons. V gave up 3 bases and J gave up 0 bases, with 13 bases separating them. This CDR3 region has 16 residues. Germline CDR1 and CDR2: SGHRS and YFSETQ. This chain joins TRBV5-1 and TRBJ2-1; no definite D call. This TCR was recovered from a donor at least 40 years old with multiple myeloma. The sequencing input was a population of CD138-negative cells sorted from bone marrow. The CDR3: CASSSAPANSYNEQFF. CDR3 DNA sequence: TGCGCCAGCAGCTCGGCCCCTGCTAACTCCTACAATGAGCAGTTCTTC.